Listed below are T cell receptor beta chains from one sample, sequenced in a study of T cells after yellow fever vaccination. Via MiXCR, TCRdb re-called the 5' RACE reads, giving one row per CDR3 protein. The sample includes 450,000 to 600,000 distinct CDR3 sequences, 17% seen only once; the top ten take roughly a sixth. The sequenced sample was PBMCs, obtained 4 to 5 days after the first yellow fever vaccination. These receptors all stem from a man aged 18 to 35 who received the YFV17D yellow fever vaccine. The CDR3 runs from the conserved cysteine through the conserved F or W. Each record gives: CDR3 length, clone size, J gene, V gene, D gene, CDR3 DNA, CDR3 protein. D genes are given only for firm matches. A clone size is listed for some rows: how often the clone was seen (once, few, many), or a class if it is expanded.

length: 16; size: .; J: TRBJ1-5; V: TRBV27; D: .; DNA: TGTGACAGCAGAAGACGGAGTGATGGGAGCAATCAGCCCCAGCATTTT; CDR3: CDSRRRSDGSNQPQHF
length: 13; size: .; J: TRBJ2-7; V: TRBV5-1; D: .; DNA: TGCGCCAGCAGCTTTTTACCGAGGCGCGAGCAGTACTTC; CDR3: CASSFLPRREQYF
length: 14; size: few; J: TRBJ2-1; V: TRBV6-4; D: .; DNA: TGTGCCAGCAGTGACTCGAGTGTGATGAATGAGCAGTTCTTC; CDR3: CASSDSSVMNEQFF
length: 14; size: few; J: TRBJ2-3; V: TRBV12-3/TRBV12-4; D: .; DNA: TGTGCCAGCAGTTTTGGACCATCCGCAGATACGCAGTATTTT; CDR3: CASSFGPSADTQYF
length: 16; size: .; J: TRBJ1-2; V: TRBV6-1; D: TRBD1; DNA: TGTGCCAGCAGGAAACCGGGACAGGGTGATGGCTATGGCTACACCTTC; CDR3: CASRKPGQGDGYGYTF
length: 14; size: few; J: TRBJ2-2; V: TRBV6-1; D: .; DNA: TGTGCCAGCGGGCCAGGTCTACACACCGGGGAGCTGTTTTTT; CDR3: CASGPGLHTGELFF
length: 16; size: once; J: TRBJ2-7; V: TRBV5-1; D: TRBD2; DNA: TGCGCCAGCAGCCTAGGGGGACTAGCGGGGGACTACGAGCAGTACTTC; CDR3: CASSLGGLAGDYEQYF
length: 16; size: .; J: TRBJ1-6; V: TRBV15; D: TRBD1; DNA: TGTGCCACCAGCGGAGGGGGCTCACCCGCCGATTCACCCCTCCACTTT; CDR3: CATSGGGSPADSPLHF
length: 15; size: few; J: TRBJ1-1; V: TRBV5-1; D: .; DNA: TGCGCCAGTATCGGAGGAGATGGGTCGAACACTGAAGCTTTCTTT; CDR3: CASIGGDGSNTEAFF
length: 13; size: .; J: TRBJ2-7; V: TRBV5-5; D: TRBD1; DNA: TGTGCCAGCAGCTCGTGGACAGGCGGTGAGCAGTACTTC; CDR3: CASSSWTGGEQYF
length: 14; size: many; J: TRBJ2-2; V: TRBV15; D: .; DNA: TGTGCCACCAGCAGAGATTTGGGGGGCGGGGAGCTGTTTTTT; CDR3: CATSRDLGGGELFF
length: 16; size: few; J: TRBJ1-5; V: TRBV7-6; D: .; DNA: TGTGCCAGCAGCTTAAAGCCAGGGAATAGCAATCAGCCCCAGCATTTT; CDR3: CASSLKPGNSNQPQHF
length: 16; size: .; J: TRBJ2-1; V: TRBV28; D: .; DNA: TGTGCCAGTGGGAGGCGGCCCGGGGAGAGGTGGGATGAGCAGTTCTTC; CDR3: CASGRRPGERWDEQFF
length: 15; size: .; J: TRBJ1-6; V: TRBV7-6; D: TRBD1; DNA: TGTGCCAGCAGCTCATGGGGACAGGGGAATTCACCCCTCCACTTT; CDR3: CASSSWGQGNSPLHF
length: 15; size: many; J: TRBJ2-3; V: TRBV5-4; D: .; DNA: TGTGCCAGCAGCTTGGAGGGGTCGAGCACAGATACGCAGTATTTT; CDR3: CASSLEGSSTDTQYF
length: 13; size: .; J: TRBJ2-7; V: TRBV4-1; D: .; DNA: TGCGCCAGCAGCCAAGTACTACTTAACGAGCAGTACTTC; CDR3: CASSQVLLNEQYF
length: 13; size: few; J: TRBJ1-1; V: TRBV12-3/TRBV12-4; D: .; DNA: TGTGCCAGCTTCCGGACGGAGAACACTGAAGCTTTCTTT; CDR3: CASFRTENTEAFF
length: 17; size: .; J: TRBJ2-7; V: TRBV12-3/TRBV12-4; D: .; DNA: TGTGCCAGCAGTAGCCTCTCACTAGCACAACTAGCCTACGAGCAGTACTTC; CDR3: CASSSLSLAQLAYEQYF
length: 14; size: .; J: TRBJ1-5; V: TRBV27; D: .; DNA: TGTGCCAGCAGTTATAAGGGAGACAACCAGCCCCAGCATTTT; CDR3: CASSYKGDNQPQHF
length: 14; size: .; J: TRBJ1-1; V: TRBV12-3/TRBV12-4; D: .; DNA: TGTGCCAGCAGTTTTCAAGGGTTGAACACTGAAGCTTTCTTT; CDR3: CASSFQGLNTEAFF
length: 13; size: .; J: TRBJ1-6; V: TRBV10-3; D: .; DNA: TGTGCCAACGGGGGGGGCCATAATTCACCCCTCCACTTT; CDR3: CANGGGHNSPLHF
length: 13; size: many; J: TRBJ2-5; V: TRBV4-3; D: .; DNA: TGCGCCAGCAGCCAAAGAACACAGGAGACCCAGTACTTC; CDR3: CASSQRTQETQYF
length: 14; size: few; J: TRBJ1-1; V: TRBV10-3; D: .; DNA: TGTGCCATCAGTGAGGGGGGGACGGACACTGAAGCTTTCTTT; CDR3: CAISEGGTDTEAFF
length: 15; size: few; J: TRBJ1-5; V: TRBV12-3/TRBV12-4; D: TRBD1; DNA: TGTGCCAGCAGTTTAAGACAGGGGACCTCATCGCCCCAGCATTTT; CDR3: CASSLRQGTSSPQHF
length: 14; size: .; J: TRBJ1-3; V: TRBV5-1; D: TRBD1; DNA: TGCGCCAGCAGCCCTAACAGGGGCGGAAACACCATATATTTT; CDR3: CASSPNRGGNTIYF
length: 14; size: few; J: TRBJ2-2; V: TRBV7-2; D: TRBD1; DNA: TGTGCCAGCAGCAGGCGGACAGGTCCCGGGGAGCTGTTTTTT; CDR3: CASSRRTGPGELFF
length: 13; size: .; J: TRBJ2-7; V: TRBV20-1; D: .; DNA: TGCAGTGCTAAGAGGGGGGTCTCCTACGAGCAGTACTTC; CDR3: CSAKRGVSYEQYF
length: 15; size: .; J: TRBJ2-1; V: TRBV5-4; D: TRBD1; DNA: TGTGCCAGCAGCTTGGCTAGGACAGGTTTAAATGAGCAGTTCTTC; CDR3: CASSLARTGLNEQFF
length: 15; size: few; J: TRBJ2-1; V: TRBV7-8; D: .; DNA: TGTGCCAGCAGCTTAGCGGGGGGGCACCACAATGAGCAGTTCTTC; CDR3: CASSLAGGHHNEQFF
length: 14; size: .; J: TRBJ1-2; V: TRBV7-2; D: .; DNA: TGTGCCAGCAGCTTAGGGGTACAGCCTGGTGGCTACACCTTC; CDR3: CASSLGVQPGGYTF
length: 14; size: many; J: TRBJ2-7; V: TRBV27; D: .; DNA: TGTGCCAGCAGTCCCTTTCGAGCAGCCTACGAGCAGTACTTC; CDR3: CASSPFRAAYEQYF
length: 16; size: .; J: TRBJ2-2; V: TRBV28; D: .; DNA: TGTGCCAGCAGTCCGATACGGACTACTTTCGGCGGGGAGCTGTTTTTT; CDR3: CASSPIRTTFGGELFF
length: 12; size: .; J: TRBJ1-1; V: TRBV29-1; D: .; DNA: TGCAGCGTGAGGGGCTGGGGGACTGAAGCTTTCTTT; CDR3: CSVRGWGTEAFF
length: 13; size: few; J: TRBJ2-7; V: TRBV3-1; D: .; DNA: TGTGCCAGCAGCCAATTCCTGGGGGTTCAGCAGTACTTC; CDR3: CASSQFLGVQQYF
length: 13; size: few; J: TRBJ1-5; V: TRBV5-5; D: .; DNA: TGTGCCAGCAGCCTAGCGGTGCGGCAGCCCCAGCATTTT; CDR3: CASSLAVRQPQHF
length: 12; size: few; J: TRBJ2-3; V: TRBV6-2/TRBV6-3; D: .; DNA: TGTGCCAGCCGACCGACTTTTTATACGCAGTATTTT; CDR3: CASRPTFYTQYF
length: 14; size: many; J: TRBJ1-1; V: TRBV20-1; D: .; DNA: TGCAGTGCGCCCATCACAGGGATTAGGACTGAAGCTTTCTTT; CDR3: CSAPITGIRTEAFF
length: 15; size: few; J: TRBJ2-1; V: TRBV4-3; D: TRBD2; DNA: TGCGCCAGCAGCCGAACGGGACTAGCGGTCAATGAGCAGTTCTTC; CDR3: CASSRTGLAVNEQFF
length: 17; size: few; J: TRBJ2-2; V: TRBV7-9; D: TRBD2; DNA: TGTGCCAGCAGCACAGCGGGACGGAGAGTGTACACCGGGGAGCTGTTTTTT; CDR3: CASSTAGRRVYTGELFF
length: 14; size: few; J: TRBJ1-5; V: TRBV10-3; D: .; DNA: TGTGCCATCAGTGAGTCGGTAGGGGCTCAGCCCCAGCATTTT; CDR3: CAISESVGAQPQHF
length: 17; size: .; J: TRBJ2-1; V: TRBV5-1; D: .; DNA: TGCGCCAGCAGCTCCTTACTAGCCGACAGAAGGCACAATGAGCAGTTCTTC; CDR3: CASSSLLADRRHNEQFF
length: 14; size: few; J: TRBJ1-2; V: TRBV5-5; D: .; DNA: TGTGCCAGCAGCTTGGCTGGGACGGTCTATGGCTACACCTTC; CDR3: CASSLAGTVYGYTF
length: 14; size: .; J: TRBJ2-7; V: TRBV6-1; D: .; DNA: TGTGCCAGCAGCCGACAGCCGGGGGACTACGAGCAGTACTTC; CDR3: CASSRQPGDYEQYF
length: 15; size: few; J: TRBJ1-4; V: TRBV7-8; D: TRBD1; DNA: TGTGCCAGCAGCTTAGCCAGGGGGCTGGGTGAAAAACTGTTTTTT; CDR3: CASSLARGLGEKLFF
length: 13; size: .; J: TRBJ2-1; V: TRBV18; D: .; DNA: TGTGTCAGCTCACCAAGGACATACCATGAGCAGTTCTTC; CDR3: CVSSPRTYHEQFF
length: 15; size: .; J: TRBJ2-2; V: TRBV11-3; D: TRBD2; DNA: TGTGCCAGCAGCCTGACTAGCGAGAACACCGGGGAGCTGTTTTTT; CDR3: CASSLTSENTGELFF
length: 15; size: .; J: TRBJ1-5; V: TRBV12-3/TRBV12-4; D: TRBD1; DNA: TGTGCCAGCAGTGTAGTGGGACAGGGCAATCAGCCCCAGCATTTT; CDR3: CASSVVGQGNQPQHF